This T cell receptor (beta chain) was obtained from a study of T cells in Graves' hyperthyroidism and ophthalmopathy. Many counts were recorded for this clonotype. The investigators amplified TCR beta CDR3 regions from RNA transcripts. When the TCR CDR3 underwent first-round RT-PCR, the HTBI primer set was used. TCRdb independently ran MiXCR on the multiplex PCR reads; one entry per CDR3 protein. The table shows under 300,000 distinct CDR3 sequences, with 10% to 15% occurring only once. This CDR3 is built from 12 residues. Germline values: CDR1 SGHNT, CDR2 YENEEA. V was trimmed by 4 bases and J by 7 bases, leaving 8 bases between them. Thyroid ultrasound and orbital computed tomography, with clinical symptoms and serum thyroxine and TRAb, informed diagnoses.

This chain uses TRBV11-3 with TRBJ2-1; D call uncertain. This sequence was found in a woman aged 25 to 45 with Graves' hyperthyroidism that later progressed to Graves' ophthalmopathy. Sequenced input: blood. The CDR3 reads CASSSRANEQFF. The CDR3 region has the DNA TGTGCCAGCAGCTCACGAGCAAATGAGCAGTTCTTC.